The subject of this entry is one TCR beta chain. What it binds is not known. Only in-frame clones appear in the TCRdb table, and some are missing; sequencing was by immunoSEQ multiplex PCR. The table lists about 470,000 clones, roughly 80% of them singletons. The data originate from a study of shared clonotypes between healthy human individuals. General observations from the study: Only blood underwent sampling, and tissue repertoires likely differ.

The sequence was collected from a woman aged 40 to 55 in good health. Some clones in this sample may be carry-over from other donors' samples. Sequenced: PBMCs.

The CDR3 region is CSGANTEAFF. In DNA form, the CDR3 reads TGCAGCGGCGCGAACACTGAAGCTTTCTTT. The gene calls are TRBV29-1 and TRBJ1-1; no reliable D call. This CDR3 region has 10 residues. The V and J ends lost 7 bases and 1 base respectively, with 4 bases between them. CDR1 SQVTM and CDR2 ANQGSEA come from the germline V gene.